This TCR beta chain was sequenced in a study of graft-versus-host responses after intestinal transplantation. Study-wide context: Multivisceral, liver-intestinal, or isolated intestinal grafts went to recipients. Induction using anti-thymocyte globulin, followed by tacrolimus and steroids for two to four years, was given to all recipients. General observations from the study: Those patients showing graft-donor T cell macrochimerism displayed high graft-versus-host to host-versus-graft clonal ratios in allografts. In recipient marrow, GvH clones were found, and some appeared first in ileum or blood.

CDR3 length: 14 amino acids. CDR1 and CDR2 from the germline V gene are SGDLS and YYNGEE. V lost 2 bases to trimming and J lost 2 bases, with 10 bases between them. Measured with immunoSEQ multiplex PCR; TCRdb has only the in-frame clones, and not every one. The sample yields around 90,000 clones, approximately 90% seen once. About this clone itself: Its antigen is not known.

The sample in question was unstimulated CD8+ T cells sorted from spleen or lymph node cells, obtained before transplant. The chain has TRBV9 and TRBJ1-2; possible D gene TRBD1, 5 bases. The source is a human donor who was the organ donor for an intestinal transplant. This chain's CDR3 is CASSVGGANYGYTF. The CDR3 DNA is TGTGCCAGCAGCGTGGGGGGAGCCAACTATGGCTACACCTTC. Combining the CDR3 with reference TRBV9 and TRBJ1-2 gives the whole variable domain DSGVTQTPKHLITATGQRVTLRCSPRSGDLSVYWYQQSLDQGLQFLIQYYNGEERAKGNILERFSAQQFPDLHSELNLSSLELGDSALYFCASSVGGANYGYTFGSGTRLTVV.